The clone carrying this T cell receptor beta chain was observed a handful of times. Its antigen is unidentified. This sample stems from a study of early T cells in non-severe SARS-CoV-2 infection. The study, taken as a whole, reports: Database matching using VDJdb favored anti-spike CD8 responses, with private and CD4 specificities left missing.

Trimming shortened V by 3 bases and J by 0 bases, and 11 bases separated the two germline ends. This CDR3 comprises 15 residues. The germline V gene encodes CDR1 MDHEN and CDR2 SYDVKM. Unique molecular identifiers were affixed to single, distinct cDNA molecules. TCRdb reprocessed the 5' RACE reads with MiXCR, giving one entry per CDR3 protein. The table shows about 100,000 distinct CDR3 sequences, with 13% occurring only once. J is TRBJ1-1 and V is TRBV28; D gene unclear. Material for sequencing was whole blood. This receptor was identified in an adult who was a healthcare worker with PCR-confirmed SARS-CoV-2 infection or an uninfected control (not recorded which). CDR3 bases: TGTGCCAGCAGTTTTAGACGGATGATGAACACTGAAGCTTTCTTT. Translating it yields CASSFRRMMNTEAFF.